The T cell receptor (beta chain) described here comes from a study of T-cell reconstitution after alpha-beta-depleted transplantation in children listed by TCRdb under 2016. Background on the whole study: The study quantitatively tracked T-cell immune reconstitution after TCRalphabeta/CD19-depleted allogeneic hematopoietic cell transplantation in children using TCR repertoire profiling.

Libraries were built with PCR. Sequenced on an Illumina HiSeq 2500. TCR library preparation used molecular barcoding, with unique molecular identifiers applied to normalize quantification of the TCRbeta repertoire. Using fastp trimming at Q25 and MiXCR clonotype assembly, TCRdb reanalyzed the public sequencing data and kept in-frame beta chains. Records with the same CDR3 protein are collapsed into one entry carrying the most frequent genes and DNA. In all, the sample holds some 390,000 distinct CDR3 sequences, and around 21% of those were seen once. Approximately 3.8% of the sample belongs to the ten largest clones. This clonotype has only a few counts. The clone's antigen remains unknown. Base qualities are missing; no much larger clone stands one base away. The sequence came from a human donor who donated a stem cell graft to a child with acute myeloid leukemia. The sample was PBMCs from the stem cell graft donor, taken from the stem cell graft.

The encoded CDR3 is CASSESVSEAYEQYF. The nucleotide sequence is given as TGTGCCAGCAGTGAATCGGTGTCAGAAGCCTACGAGCAGTACTTC. The rearranged chain carries TRBV25-1 and TRBJ2-7; no D gene can be assigned with confidence. The germline V gene encodes CDR1 MGHDK and CDR2 SYGVNS. The germline ends are 12 bases apart after V is trimmed by 1 base and J by 2 bases. From cysteine to phenylalanine, the CDR3 is 15 amino acids long. CDR3 DNA only is kept here, 45 bases in frame from base 1.